These 2 T cell receptor beta chains originate from one sample sequenced in a study of blood T cells in healthy people across ages. Using a J-beta primer mix together with a sample-barcoded 5' primer, a second PCR was run for roughly 6 to 11 cycles. TCRdb processed the 5' RACE reads anew with MiXCR; each CDR3 protein has one entry. This sample has hundreds of thousands of distinct CDR3 sequences, with 32% found just once. The sample comprised blood. These receptors were collected from a woman of 80 years or more in good health.

This clonotype was found a few times. This chain uses TRBV4-1 with TRBJ2-2; 8 bases line up with TRBD2. This CDR3 contains 19 residues. Germline CDR1 reads MGHRA; CDR2 reads YSYEKL. V shed 1 base and J 0 bases; nucleotides not matched to a gene: 10. CDR3 nucleotides: TGCGCCAGCAGCCAAGTGGAGCTAGCGGGCTCTGCGAACACCGGGGAGCTGTTTTTT. It is translated as CASSQVELAGSANTGELFF.

V gene TRBV4-1 combines with J gene TRBJ1-1, with TRBD1 as a possible D gene (6 bases). The CDR3 length is 18 residues. The ends were cut back, 9 bases at V and 3 bases at J, with 29 bases in the middle. CDR1 and CDR2 (germline): MGHRA, YSYEKL. CDR3 sequence (DNA): TGCGCCAGTACCCCAAGCGGGGGCGCAGGTCGATCGGACACTGAAGCTTTCTTT. This codes for CASTPSGGAGRSDTEAFF.